Following are 29 T cell receptor beta chains from one sample sequenced in a study of CD8 T cells in ankylosing spondylitis. TCRdb redid the calling of the 5' RACE reads with MiXCR, one entry per CDR3 protein. This table has about 160,000 distinct CDR3 sequences, 15% to 20% appearing once. The sample comprised blood, either unsorted or a sorted T cell fraction (not recorded which). The receptors stem from a male donor with ankylosing spondylitis or in good health (not recorded which).

The J gene is TRBJ2-2, the V gene TRBV12-3 or TRBV12-4; 8 nucleotides line up with TRBD2. Losses at the gene ends were 1 base for V and 4 bases for J; bases not matched to a gene: 5. The CDR3 is made up of 16 amino acids. The CDR3 sequence is CASSLVAGRITGELFF. In DNA form, the CDR3 reads TGTGCCAGCAGTTTAGTAGCGGGAAGGATCACCGGGGAGCTGTTTTTT.

This clonotype was detected ten times or more. This chain connects TRBV29-1 to TRBJ2-3; maybe TRBD1 (5 bases). The germline gives CDR1 SQVTM, CDR2 ANQGSEA. CDR3 length: 16 residues. Trimming took 7 bases from V and 2 from J, leaving 22 bases between them. CDR3 amino acids: CSALLARAEATDTQYF. The CDR3 bases are TGCAGCGCACTCCTGGCCAGGGCGGAAGCCACAGATACGCAGTATTTT.

The CDR3 nucleotides read TGTGCCAGGATCCAATCTTCTAGCGGAGGTTTACAGTTCTTC. Translated: CARIQSSSGGLQFF. This chain connects TRBV2 to TRBJ2-1; 7 nucleotides match TRBD2. The CDR3 is 14 amino acids. CDR1 is SNHLY and CDR2 is FYNNEI in the germline V gene. Losses at the gene ends were 9 bases for V and 13 bases for J; bases not matched to a gene: 18.

CDR3 sequence (DNA): TGTGCCAGCAGTGCGTTAGCGGGAGGGCCCTCGGCAGATACGCAGTATTTT. Translating it yields CASSALAGGPSADTQYF. J is TRBJ2-3 and V is TRBV25-1; 11 bases line up with TRBD2. The germline V gene has CDR1 MGHDK and CDR2 SYGVNS. J was trimmed by 4 bases and V by 4 bases; bases with no gene match: 10. This CDR3 has 17 residues.

The genes are TRBV28 and TRBJ2-7; perhaps D is TRBD1 or TRBD2 (6 bases each). CDR3 length equals 14 residues. The germline gives CDR1 MDHEN, CDR2 SYDVKM. Trimming took off 6 bases at V and 2 bases at J, with 14 bases between the two ends. CDR3 in amino acids: CASSVRGPTYEQYF. The CDR3 bases are TGTGCCAGCAGCGTCCGGGGGCCCACCTACGAGCAGTACTTC.

The table lists this clonotype with many counts. The chain couples TRBV20-1 to TRBJ2-7, with TRBD1 identical over 8 bases. This CDR3 has 14 amino acids. V trimming: 3 bases; J trimming: 3 bases; junction bases outside the gene matches: 7. CDR1 is DFQATT, CDR2 SNEGSKA, per germline (reference sequence). Written as DNA, the CDR3 is TGCAGTGCTAGGCGACAGGGGCAAATCTACGAGCAGTACTTC. Its translation is CSARRQGQIYEQYF.

The V and J genes are TRBV30 and TRBJ2-7; tentatively, D is TRBD1 (6 bases). Germline values: CDR1 GTSNPN, CDR2 SVGIG (reference sequence). The CDR3 contains 13 residues. V was trimmed by 6 bases and J by 4 bases, leaving 16 bases between them. The CDR3: CACRTSQGYEQYF. DNA of the CDR3: TGTGCCTGTAGGACATCCCAGGGGTACGAGCAGTACTTC.

This clonotype showed up many times. CDR3 DNA sequence: TGCAGTGCAAGGGGGCGGGACCTCAATACTGAAGCTTTCTTT. Translated, it gives CSARGRDLNTEAFF. This rearrangement joins TRBV20-1 to TRBJ1-1, with 7 bases that match TRBD1. CDR1 DFQATT and CDR2 SNEGSKA come from the germline V gene (reference sequence). CDR3 length: 14 residues. The junction had 12 bases not matched to a gene; V was cut back by 6 bases and J by 5 bases.

This clonotype was counted only a few times. A much larger clone lies a single base off, so this may be a read error. This chain links TRBV7-9 with TRBJ1-5; D unclear. Germline V gene data show CDR1 as SEHNR and CDR2 as FQNEAQ (reference sequence). The CDR3 consists of 14 residues. The CDR3 coding sequence is TGTGCCAACAGCTTAGACGATCGCAATCAGCCCCAGCATTTT. It encodes CANSLDDRNQPQHF.

The V and J genes are TRBV7-8 and TRBJ2-1, with TRBD2 matching over 11 bases. J was trimmed by 5 bases and V by 3 bases; bases with no gene match: 9. Per germline, CDR1 SGHVS and CDR2 FQNEAQ. CDR3 length: 17 residues. The DNA of the CDR3 is TGTGCCAGCAGCTTTACCGTAGCGGGAGGGGTCAACAATGAGCAGTTCTTC. This encodes CASSFTVAGGVNNEQFF.

J is TRBJ2-3 and V is TRBV11-2; TRBD2 agrees at 8 bases. CDR1 SGHAT and CDR2 FQNNGV come from the germline V gene. The V gene end was trimmed by 6 bases and the J gene end by 2 bases; junction bases not matched to a gene: 10. The length of the CDR3 is 16 residues. DNA for the CDR3: TGTGCCAGCAGTTGGCCTACGGGAGGGGTCACAGATACGCAGTATTTT. Protein product: CASSWPTGGVTDTQYF.

The J gene is TRBJ2-1, the V gene TRBV5-4, with TRBD2 matching over 11 bases. J lost 7 bases, V lost 4 bases, and 10 bases had no gene match. The germline V gene encodes CDR1 SGHNT and CDR2 YYREEE (reference sequence). This CDR3 comprises 16 residues. CDR3: CASSPGTSGIINEQFF. The CDR3 bases are TGTGCCAGCAGCCCGGGGACTAGCGGCATCATTAATGAGCAGTTCTTC.

This clonotype was recorded many times. This rearrangement joins TRBV12-3 or TRBV12-4 to TRBJ1-5, with D unresolved. The CDR3 runs to 17 residues. V was pared by 3 bases and J by 0 bases, with 15 bases between. CDR3 sequence: CASSFRRSGGSNQPQHF. In DNA form, the CDR3 reads TGTGCCAGCAGTTTCCGACGGTCGGGTGGTAGCAATCAGCCCCAGCATTTT.

This chain links TRBV28 with TRBJ2-4, with TRBD2 matching over 11 bases. Unmatched junction bases numbered 12, after V lost 5 bases and J lost 0 bases. Germline V gene sequence: CDR1 MDHEN, CDR2 SYDVKM. CDR3 size: 19 residues. CDR3 coding DNA: TGTGCCAGCAGTCCCGACCGACTAGCGGGGATCCTAGCCAAAAACATTCAGTACTTC. Protein: CASSPDRLAGILAKNIQYF. Full variable domain (outside the CDR3, taken from reference TRBV28 and TRBJ2-4): DVKVTQSSRYLVKRTGEKVFLECVQDMDHENMFWYRQDPGLGLRLIYFSYDVKMKEKGDIPEGYSVSREKKERFSLILESASTNQTSMYLCASSPDRLAGILAKNIQYFGAGTRLSVL.

In its sample, this clonotype was seen a few times. The J gene is TRBJ1-5, the V gene TRBV10-3, with TRBD1 as a possible D gene (5 bases). Germline loops: CDR1 ENHRY, CDR2 SYGVKD. The CDR3 consists of 15 residues. V lost 7 bases and J lost 6, with 19 bases in between. The CDR3 loop is CAIKNGSQGSQPQHF. Here the CDR3 DNA reads TGTGCCATCAAGAATGGGTCGCAGGGCAGTCAGCCCCAGCATTTT.

This clonotype showed up just a few times. This chain connects TRBV12-3 or TRBV12-4 to TRBJ2-1; TRBD2 is a possible D gene (5 bases). The CDR3 contains 15 residues. V was pared by 7 bases and J by 7 bases, with 20 bases between. CDR3 residues: CASTPSSTPGNEQFF. CDR3 sequence (DNA): TGTGCCAGCACCCCCTCTAGCACCCCCGGGAATGAGCAGTTCTTC.

This clonotype was found once. The chain carries TRBV2 and TRBJ2-3, with TRBD2 identical over 7 bases. The CDR3 runs to 14 residues. The V segment lost 7 bases and the J segment 5 bases; nucleotides outside the gene matches: 9. CDR1 SNHLY and CDR2 FYNNEI come from the germline V gene. CDR3 coding DNA: TGTGCCAGCAATCTGCAGCGGGATATAGATACGCAGTATTTT. Protein product: CASNLQRDIDTQYF. The entire variable domain, with the rest obtained from reference TRBV2 and TRBJ2-3, is as follows: EPEVTQTPSHQVTQMGQEVILRCVPISNHLYFYWYRQILGQKVEFLVSFYNNEISEKSEIFDDQFSVERPDGSNFTLKIRSTKLEDSAMYFCASNLQRDIDTQYFGPGTRLTVL.

The gene calls are TRBV4-1 and TRBJ2-6; 7 bases are shared with TRBD1. This CDR3 contains 18 residues. V lost 0 bases, J lost 0 bases, and 5 bases stayed unmatched. The germline CDR1 and CDR2 sequences are MGHRA and YSYEKL. CDR3 sequence (DNA): TGCGCCAGCAGCCAAGATCGGGACAGTTTCTCTGGGGCCAACGTCCTGACTTTC. This codes for CASSQDRDSFSGANVLTF.

This clonotype appeared a few times. The chain combines TRBV6-4 with TRBJ2-6; D is unresolved. V lost 8 bases and J 4 bases, leaving 12 bases between the germline ends. The CDR3 length is 14 residues. Germline CDR1 MRHNA, CDR2 SNTAGT. The CDR3 bases are TGTGCCAGCCGAAAGGGAAACGGGGCCAACGTCCTGACTTTC. Protein sequence: CASRKGNGANVLTF.

This clonotype was seen repeatedly, ten times or more. The chain uses TRBV20-1 and TRBJ1-5; TRBD1 aligns across 9 bases. The CDR3 totals 14 residues. V lost 6 bases and J lost 4; bases outside the gene matches: 7. Germline CDR1 and CDR2: DFQATT and SNEGSKA (reference sequence). The CDR3 nucleotides read TGCAGTGCCCGAGGACAGGGGTTTAATCAGCCCCAGCATTTT. It specifies CSARGQGFNQPQHF.

The genes are TRBV28 and TRBJ2-3, with 8 nucleotides matching TRBD2. CDR3 length equals 14 residues. V lost 3 bases and J lost 4; bases outside the gene matches: 3. Germline CDR1 MDHEN, CDR2 SYDVKM. DNA of the CDR3: TGTGCCAGCAGTTTCAGCGGGAGCGCAGATACGCAGTATTTT. This translates into CASSFSGSADTQYF.

This clonotype was counted many times. V is TRBV5-1 and J is TRBJ2-1; D is undetermined. CDR3 length: 16 amino acids. V dropped 0 bases and J dropped 3 bases, with 13 bases sitting between them. Germline CDR1 SGHRS, CDR2 YFSETQ. Here the CDR3 reads CASSLAPQESYNEQFF. CDR3 in DNA: TGCGCCAGCAGCTTGGCCCCTCAGGAGAGCTACAATGAGCAGTTCTTC.

The chain couples TRBV3-1 to TRBJ2-4; no firm D call. The CDR3 extends over 16 amino acids. Deletions cut 3 bases from V and 0 bases from J, with 12 bases between. The germline gives CDR1 LGHDT, CDR2 YNNKEL (reference sequence). The CDR3 loop reads CASSHPQLGAKNIQYF. The CDR3 DNA reads TGTGCCAGCAGCCATCCTCAATTGGGAGCCAAAAACATTCAGTACTTC.

This clonotype showed up many times. This chain joins TRBV5-1 and TRBJ2-1, with TRBD2 matching over 9 bases. V shed 2 bases and J 7 bases; nucleotides not matched to a gene: 7. CDR1 and CDR2 from the germline V gene are SGHRS and YFSETQ. The CDR3 contains 15 residues. The CDR3 bases are TGCGCCAGCAGCTTTTGGGGTAGCGGGAGTAATGAGCAGTTCTTC. This sequence encodes CASSFWGSGSNEQFF.

In its sample, this clonotype was seen many times. In DNA, the CDR3 is TGTGCCAGCAGCTCATCTGAGGGACAGTCTTCCATCTATGGCTACACCTTC. Translated: CASSSSEGQSSIYGYTF. This chain links TRBV7-9 with TRBJ1-2; 7 bases agree with TRBD1. Losses at the gene ends were 4 bases for V and 4 bases for J; bases not matched to a gene: 15. The germline V gene has CDR1 SEHNR and CDR2 FQNEAQ (reference sequence). This CDR3 region has 17 residues.

The V call is TRBV2, the J call TRBJ2-7, with 7 nucleotides matching TRBD1. CDR1 and CDR2 from the germline V gene are SNHLY and FYNNEI. This CDR3 contains 16 residues. J lost 4 bases, V lost 1 base, and 10 bases had no gene match. Written as DNA, the CDR3 is TGTGCCAGCAGTGAAGTGCCAGGGGGTTCAGGTTACGAGCAGTACTTC. It encodes CASSEVPGGSGYEQYF.

There are many counts of this clonotype. The chain uses TRBV14 and TRBJ1-1; D uncertain. V was pared by 4 bases and J by 1 base, with 10 bases between. This CDR3 spans 14 amino acids. The germline CDR1 and CDR2 sequences are SGHDN and FVKESK. The CDR3 loop is CASSPRGSNTEAFF. CDR3 DNA sequence: TGTGCCAGCAGCCCACGCGGCTCGAACACTGAAGCTTTCTTT.

The chain is built from TRBV18 and TRBJ1-5, with D tentatively TRBD1 (5 bases). There are 17 residues in the CDR3. Germline V gene sequence: CDR1 KGHSH, CDR2 LQKENI. Trimming stripped 8 bases from V and 6 bases from J, with 26 bases between. CDR3 loop: CASPDDGRVNFGQPQHF. CDR3 sequence (DNA): TGTGCCAGCCCCGACGATGGCAGGGTTAATTTCGGTCAGCCCCAGCATTTT.

V and J are TRBV12-3 or TRBV12-4 and TRBJ1-1; tentative D call: TRBD1 (5 bases). V shed 5 bases and J shed 2 bases, with 15 bases lying between them. The CDR3 has 15 residues. In DNA form, the CDR3 reads TGTGCCAGCAGTAGCCTGGGGAGGGGCAACACTGAAGCTTTCTTT. Protein sequence: CASSSLGRGNTEAFF.